These T cell receptor beta chains were read from a single sample in a study of neurological immune-mediated disorders. Each CDR3 protein is one row after TCRdb ran MiXCR on the 5' RACE reads. The table records roughly 52,000 distinct CDR3 sequences, 3.8% of them present only once. Sequences were obtained from PBMCs. The receptors here all came from a man between 60 and 75 years old with multiple sclerosis. The CDR3 runs from the conserved cysteine through the conserved F or W. D genes are given only for firm matches. Where a row states a size, it is once, few, many or the class of an expanded clone; other rows omit it.

.,TRBJ2-7,many,TRBV28,CASRLGTYEQYF,TGTGCCAGCAGACTCGGCACCTACGAGCAGTACTTC
.,TRBJ1-1,medium-sized,TRBV6-6,CASSSNMYEKAFF,TGTGCCAGCAGCTCGAATATGTACGAAAAAGCTTTCTTT
TRBD2,TRBJ2-1,.,TRBV19,CASSRAGLNNEQFF,TGTGCCAGTAGTCGAGCGGGACTAAACAATGAGCAGTTCTTC
.,TRBJ2-3,many,TRBV11-2,CASSLAQDTQYF,TGTGCCAGCAGCTTAGCTCAAGATACGCAGTATTTT
.,TRBJ2-5,many,TRBV12-3/TRBV12-4,CASSLLEGSETQYF,TGTGCCAGCAGTTTGTTGGAGGGTAGCGAGACCCAGTACTTC
.,TRBJ2-2,many,TRBV15,CATSRGKGATGELFF,TGTGCCACCAGCAGAGGAAAGGGAGCGACCGGGGAGCTGTTTTTT
.,TRBJ1-2,many,TRBV2,CASSVFGTPLKDNYGYTF,TGTGCCAGCAGTGTTTTCGGGACACCCCTTAAGGACAACTATGGCTACACCTTC
TRBD2,TRBJ2-3,many,TRBV7-9,CASSAQRGWADTQYF,TGTGCCAGCAGCGCCCAGCGGGGTTGGGCAGATACGCAGTATTTT
.,TRBJ2-3,.,TRBV20-1,CSARATGGSSTDTQYF,TGCAGTGCTAGAGCCACCGGCGGTTCGAGCACAGATACGCAGTATTTT
TRBD1,TRBJ2-5,medium-sized,TRBV11-2,CASAINPRDRVEIETQYF,TGTGCCAGCGCTATTAATCCCCGGGACAGGGTTGAAATTGAGACCCAGTACTTC
TRBD2,TRBJ2-4,many,TRBV6-2/TRBV6-3,CASSLGLVKNIQYF,TGTGCCAGCAGTCTGGGACTAGTTAAAAACATTCAGTACTTC
.,TRBJ2-1,many,TRBV5-1,CASSPRSYNEQFF,TGCGCCAGCAGCCCCCGGTCCTACAATGAGCAGTTCTTC
.,TRBJ2-7,.,TRBV7-9,CASRSIASYEQYF,TGTGCCAGCAGGAGTATTGCCTCCTACGAGCAGTACTTC
.,TRBJ2-1,many,TRBV2,CASSMTRSSYNEQFF,TGTGCCAGCAGCATGACCCGGAGCTCCTACAATGAGCAGTTCTTC
.,TRBJ2-2,many,TRBV7-2,CASSLRQTNTGELFF,TGTGCCAGCAGCTTACGACAAACGAACACCGGGGAGCTGTTTTTT
.,TRBJ2-1,many,TRBV20-1,CSAITAQQFF,TGCAGTGCGATCACCGCCCAGCAGTTCTTC
TRBD1,TRBJ2-6,.,TRBV20-1,CSAERTGVFGANVLTF,TGCAGTGCCGAACGGACAGGGGTTTTTGGGGCCAACGTCCTGACTTTC
TRBD1,TRBJ1-2,many,TRBV27,CASTNTGVGGYTF,TGTGCCAGCACCAATACAGGGGTTGGAGGCTACACCTTC
.,TRBJ1-6,many,TRBV28,CASSLSGGSPLHF,TGTGCCAGCAGTTTATCCGGGGGGTCACCCCTCCACTTT
TRBD2,TRBJ2-2,many,TRBV15,CASGGSGELFF,TGTGCCTCGGGGGGTTCGGGGGAGCTGTTTTTT
TRBD1,TRBJ1-2,many,TRBV7-9,CASSSWTGYGYTF,TGTGCCAGCAGCTCCTGGACAGGCTATGGCTACACCTTC
TRBD1,TRBJ2-1,many,TRBV5-1,CASSSGQGGKNEQFF,TGCGCCAGCAGCTCGGGACAGGGAGGAAAGAATGAGCAGTTCTTC
.,TRBJ1-4,many,TRBV5-1,CASSWAALKTNEKLFF,TGCGCCAGCAGCTGGGCAGCGCTGAAGACTAATGAAAAACTGTTTTTT
.,TRBJ1-1,many,TRBV5-1,CASSLGAGVDTEAFF,TGCGCCAGCAGCTTGGGGGCAGGGGTTGACACTGAAGCTTTCTTT
.,TRBJ1-1,many,TRBV5-1,CASSPGGAANTEAFF,TGCGCCAGCAGCCCGGGGGGGGCGGCGAACACTGAAGCTTTCTTT
TRBD2,TRBJ2-3,many,TRBV24-1,CATSDHSGSYADTQYF,TGTGCCACCAGTGATCATAGCGGGAGTTATGCAGATACGCAGTATTTT
.,TRBJ1-3,many,TRBV28,CASRDGPSGNTIYF,TGTGCCAGCAGAGACGGTCCCTCTGGAAACACCATATATTTT
.,TRBJ1-1,many,TRBV5-1,CASSLDGKNTEAFF,TGCGCCAGCAGCCTGGACGGTAAGAACACTGAAGCTTTCTTT